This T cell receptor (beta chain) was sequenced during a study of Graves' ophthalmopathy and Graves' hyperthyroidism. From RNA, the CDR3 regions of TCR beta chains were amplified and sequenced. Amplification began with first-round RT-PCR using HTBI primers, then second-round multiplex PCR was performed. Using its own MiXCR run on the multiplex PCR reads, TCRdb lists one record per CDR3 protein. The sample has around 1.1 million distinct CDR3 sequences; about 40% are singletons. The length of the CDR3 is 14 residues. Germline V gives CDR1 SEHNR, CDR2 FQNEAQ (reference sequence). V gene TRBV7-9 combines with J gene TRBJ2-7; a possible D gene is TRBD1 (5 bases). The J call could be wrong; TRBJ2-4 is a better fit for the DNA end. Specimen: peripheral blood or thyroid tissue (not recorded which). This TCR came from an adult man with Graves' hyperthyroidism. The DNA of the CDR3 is TGTGCCAGCAGCGCGCGACAGGCCAAAAACATTCAGTACTTC. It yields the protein CASSARQAKNIQYF.